These 27 T cell receptor beta chains were all obtained from the same sample, sequenced in a study of vaccination effects on CD4 cells after COVID-19 (dated by TCRdb to 2021 to 2024). In the ViraFEST assay, PBMC were stimulated with viral peptide pools, and antigen-specific CD4+ T cell clonotypes were then identified by expansion using TCR sequencing. After less than eleven days of culture, CD4+ T cells were isolated with the EasySep CD4+ T cell isolation kit. Each participant received two doses of an mRNA SARS-CoV-2 vaccine, either BNT162b2 or mRNA-1273. The protocol used for the library was the immunoSEQ multiplex PCR assay. TCRdb's version of the immuneACCESS table is confined to in-frame rearrangements and falls short of the full clone set. An unresolved V gene accounts for under half of the shortfall where checked; the remainder is of unknown origin. This sample holds some 74,000 clones; 70% to 90% were observed only once. The ten largest clonotypes hold more than 1% of the sample.

Antigen specificity for these receptors is unknown. The sequenced sample was CD4+ T cells from PBMCs cultured with HCoV-229E spike peptides, obtained after COVID-19 vaccination. The sample's cell subset or site label is to be understood as: HCoV-229E spike overlapping peptide pool stimulation. These receptor sequences come from a human donor who received a COVID-19 vaccine.

The J gene is TRBJ2-3, the V gene TRBV12-3 or TRBV12-4; D might be TRBD1 (5 bases). The CDR3 covers 11 residues. V shed 1 base and J shed 14 bases, with 10 bases lying between them. The CDR3 sequence: CASSLGGHRYF. CDR3 DNA: TGTGCCAGCAGTTTAGGGGGCCACAGGTATTTT.

The rearrangement uses TRBV7-2 and TRBJ2-1; D is unresolved. V was pared by 2 bases and J by 6 bases, with 14 bases between. Germline V gene lookup returns CDR1 SGHTA and CDR2 FQGNSA. CDR3 size: 15 residues. The CDR3 DNA reads as TGTGCCAGCAGCTTAATGGACGGTATTCTCAATGAGCAGTTCTTC. It yields the protein CASSLMDGILNEQFF.

The gene calls are TRBV2 and TRBJ2-2; TRBD1 is a possible D gene (5 bases). Trimming left V 1 base short and J 6 bases short, with 12 bases between. Germline CDR1 SNHLY, CDR2 FYNNEI. This CDR3 has 15 residues. CDR3 sequence reads: CASSEVTEGAGELFF. The CDR3 DNA is TGTGCCAGCAGTGAAGTAACCGAAGGGGCCGGGGAGCTGTTTTTT.

The chain uses TRBV5-1 and TRBJ2-5, with TRBD1 matching over 7 bases. Germline trimming cut 4 bases from V and 1 base from J; bases unmatched to any gene: 4. This CDR3 is 14 amino acids long. Germline V gene lookup returns CDR1 SGHRS and CDR2 YFSETQ. The CDR3 nucleotides read TGCGCCAGCAGCGGACGACAGGGCCAAGAGACCCAGTACTTC. Protein sequence: CASSGRQGQETQYF.

In this sample, this clone turned up a few times. The gene calls are TRBV7-6 and TRBJ1-2, with 10 bases lining up with TRBD1. The CDR3 has 15 residues. J gave up 2 bases and V 3 bases, and 3 bases lay outside the gene matches. Germline assignment: CDR1 SGHVS and CDR2 FNYEAQ. The CDR3 loop is CASSFRTGGNYGYTF. In DNA form, the CDR3 reads TGTGCCAGCAGCTTTAGGACAGGGGGGAACTATGGCTACACCTTC.

The rearrangement joins TRBV5-5 to TRBJ2-7; the match to TRBD1 covers 8 bases. J gave up 3 bases and V 1 base, and 6 bases lay outside the gene matches. Germline V gene lookup returns CDR1 SGHKS and CDR2 YYEKEE (reference sequence). The CDR3 contains 15 residues. Here the CDR3 reads CASSLSPGTGYEQYV. The CDR3 nucleotides are TGTGCCAGCAGCTTGTCTCCCGGGACAGGCTACGAGCAGTACGTC.

The genes are TRBV2 and TRBJ1-1, with D unclear. Germline V CDR1 and CDR2: SNHLY, FYNNEI. This CDR3 comprises 13 residues. V was shortened by 8 bases and J by 0 bases, with 10 bases between the two germline ends. The CDR3: CASRSDLNTEAFF. Here the CDR3 DNA reads TGTGCCAGCCGGAGTGACCTGAACACTGAAGCTTTCTTT.

The genes are TRBV5-1 and TRBJ2-2; no firm D call. Between the trimmed V and J ends, which lost 2 bases and 7 bases, there was a span of 12 bases. CDR1 is SGHRS and CDR2 is YFSETQ in the germline V gene. The CDR3 is made up of 14 amino acids. The CDR3: CASSLGSPLGELFF. The CDR3 DNA sequence: TGCGCCAGCAGCTTAGGCAGCCCGCTCGGGGAGCTGTTTTTT. Full variable domain (rest looked up from reference TRBV5-1 and TRBJ2-2): KAGVTQTPRYLIKTRGQQVTLSCSPISGHRSVSWYQQTPGQGLQFLFEYFSETQRNKGNFPGRFSGRQFSNSRSEMNVSTLELGDSALYLCASSLGSPLGELFFGEGSRLTVL.

The CDR3 DNA reads TGCGCCAGCAGCTTACGACAGGGGGCTGAAGCTTTCTTT. Protein product: CASSLRQGAEAFF. V gene TRBV5-1 combines with J gene TRBJ1-1; 9 nucleotides agree with TRBD1. This CDR3 has 13 residues. J gave up 6 bases and V 2 bases, and 2 bases lay outside the gene matches. Germline assignment: CDR1 SGHRS and CDR2 YFSETQ.

This clone came up a few times. The chain has TRBV6-5 and TRBJ1-2, with 9 bases aligning to TRBD1. The trim removed 5 bases at V and 5 bases at J, leaving 6 bases unmatched. CDR1 and CDR2 (germline): MNHEY, SVGAGI. The CDR3 contains 14 residues. The CDR3 sequence is CASSPGQGGYGYTF. DNA of the CDR3: TGTGCCAGCAGTCCGGGACAGGGAGGTTATGGCTACACCTTC.

This clone has just one count. This chain uses TRBV19 with TRBJ2-3; 10 bases map to TRBD2. Looked up from germline, CDR1 is LNHDA and CDR2 is SQIVND (reference sequence). This CDR3 spans 17 amino acids. V shed 6 bases, J shed 7 bases, and the junction held 16 bases outside the gene matches. The CDR3 sequence: CASSRSPSGGALNTQYF. CDR3 in DNA: TGTGCCAGTAGCCGAAGCCCCAGCGGGGGGGCCTTAAATACGCAGTATTTT.

This clone was picked up one time. The chain has TRBV18 and TRBJ1-3; D remains ambiguous. With 5 bases removed from V and 4 bases from J, the gap between germline ends came to 15 bases. The V gene's germline CDR1 is KGHSH and CDR2 LQKENI. The CDR3 consists of 15 residues. The CDR3 loop is CASSMTVQQGNTIYF. Here the CDR3 DNA reads TGTGCCAGCTCAATGACGGTACAGCAGGGAAACACCATATATTTT.

V and J are TRBV24-1 and TRBJ2-5, with D tentatively TRBD2 (6 bases). V lost 3 bases and J lost 2, with 18 bases in between. Germline-derived CDR1 and CDR2 are KGHDR and SFDVKD. CDR3 length: 17 amino acids. The CDR3 region is CATSDGPGLLEQETQYF. DNA for the CDR3: TGTGCCACCAGTGATGGCCCGGGACTCCTAGAACAAGAGACCCAGTACTTC.

The sample holds one count of this clone. The chain joins TRBV27 to TRBJ2-5; D call uncertain. V was clipped by 3 bases and J by 3 bases, with 11 bases between them. This CDR3 is built from 14 residues. The germline V gene encodes CDR1 MNHEY and CDR2 SMNVEV (reference sequence). The CDR3 spells CASSFAGREETQYF. The CDR3 region has the DNA TGTGCCAGCAGTTTCGCAGGTCGTGAAGAGACCCAGTACTTC.

The rearrangement uses TRBV18 and TRBJ2-3; D not certain. V was clipped by 3 bases and J by 4 bases, with 8 bases between them. CDR3 size: 13 residues. Per germline, CDR1 KGHSH and CDR2 LQKENI. CDR3 nucleotides: TGTGCCAGCTCACCCGACGGGTCAGATACGCAGTATTTT. It is translated as CASSPDGSDTQYF.

This clone was detected once. The chain links TRBV28 to TRBJ1-3; D is unresolved. V lost 1 base and J lost 2, with 12 bases in between. The CDR3 runs 16 residues. Germline loops: CDR1 MDHEN, CDR2 SYDVKM. The CDR3 loop reads CASSLYVLRAGNTIYF. CDR3 in DNA: TGTGCCAGCAGTTTATATGTATTGAGGGCTGGAAACACCATATATTTT.

The rearrangement uses TRBV28 and TRBJ2-7; 7 positions match TRBD2. Trimming took 5 bases from V and 3 from J; bases not matched to a gene: 7. The CDR3 is 14 amino acids. Per germline, CDR1 MDHEN and CDR2 SYDVKM. CDR3 residues: CASSRGGRHYEQYV. In DNA form, the CDR3 reads TGTGCCAGCAGTCGGGGAGGGAGACACTACGAGCAGTACGTC.

This sequence joins TRBV30 and TRBJ1-6, with D possibly TRBD1 on 5 matching bases. CDR3 length: 16 residues. Deletions cut 3 bases from V and 9 bases from J, with 21 bases between. Germline-derived CDR1 and CDR2 are GTSNPN and SVGIG (reference sequence). The CDR3 spells CAWSRGSGSRPSPLHF. For the CDR3, the DNA is TGTGCCTGGAGCCGGGGGAGCGGGTCTAGACCTTCACCCCTCCACTTT. The entire variable domain, with the rest obtained from reference TRBV30 and TRBJ1-6, is as follows: SQTIHQWPATLVQPVGSPLSLECTVEGTSNPNLYWYRQAAGRGLQLLFYSVGIGQISSEVPQNLSASRPQDRQFILSSKKLLLSDSGFYLCAWSRGSGSRPSPLHFGNGTRLTVT.

This sequence joins TRBV5-5 and TRBJ1-2; D not certain. In germline, CDR1 is SGHKS, CDR2 YYEKEE (reference sequence). This CDR3 has 12 amino acids. Trimming shortened V by 4 bases and J by 4 bases, and 8 bases separated the two germline ends. This CDR3 is CASSGEFYGYTF. The CDR3 DNA sequence: TGTGCCAGCAGCGGGGAGTTCTATGGCTACACCTTC.

V usage is TRBV7-3 and J usage is TRBJ2-3; maybe TRBD2 (6 bases). Looked up from germline, CDR1 is SGHTA and CDR2 is FQGTGA. Trimming took 3 bases from V and 1 from J, leaving 14 bases between them. There are 16 residues in the CDR3. The CDR3 spells CASSFSAGSGTDTQYF. CDR3 bases: TGTGCCAGCAGCTTCTCAGCGGGTTCTGGCACAGATACGCAGTATTTT.

In its sample, this clone was seen a few times. The chain has TRBV27 and TRBJ1-2, with unresolved D. Germline CDR1 MNHEY, CDR2 SMNVEV (reference sequence). This CDR3 spans 12 amino acids. V was shortened by 4 bases and J by 6 bases, with 9 bases between the two germline ends. CDR3: CASSSRPDGYTF. CDR3 DNA sequence: TGTGCCAGCAGTTCCCGCCCCGATGGCTACACCTTC.

For this clone: Germline and junction disagree at one end, which may indicate a read error. V and J are TRBV20-1 and TRBJ2-3, with D uncertain. The CDR3 covers 8 residues. Per the germline V gene, CDR1 is DFQATT and CDR2 is SNEGSKA (reference sequence). CDR3 region: CSARDGLF. The CDR3 DNA is TGCAGTGCTAGAGATGGTCTGTTT.

The chain employs TRBV12-3 or TRBV12-4 and TRBJ2-2; no reliable D call. V was trimmed by 3 bases and J by 6 bases, leaving 5 bases between them. The CDR3 is 12 residues long. In DNA form, the CDR3 reads TGTGCCAGCAGTTTTCGACCCGGGGAGCTGTTTTTT. This sequence encodes CASSFRPGELFF.

The chain has TRBV28 and TRBJ2-3; 7 bases align to TRBD1. V lost 8 bases to trimming and J lost 1 base; unmatched junction nucleotides: 9. CDR1 MDHEN and CDR2 SYDVKM come from the germline V gene. The CDR3 length is 15 residues. CDR3 in amino acids: CASYSQGVGTDTQYF. The CDR3 bases are TGTGCCAGCTATTCGCAGGGGGTTGGCACAGATACGCAGTATTTT. Together with reference TRBV28 and TRBJ2-3, the CDR3 gives the full variable domain: DVKVTQSSRYLVKRTGEKVFLECVQDMDHENMFWYRQDPGLGLRLIYFSYDVKMKEKGDIPEGYSVSREKKERFSLILESASTNQTSMYLCASYSQGVGTDTQYFGPGTRLTVL.

This clone appeared a single time. This chain links TRBV7-9 with TRBJ2-5; D uncertain. The CDR3 loop spans 12 amino acids. The V end lost 3 bases, the J end lost 1 base, and 3 bases lay between the germline ends. CDR1 SEHNR and CDR2 FQNEAQ come from the germline V gene (reference sequence). CDR3 coding DNA: TGTGCCAGCAGCTTTAGCCAAGAGACCCAGTACTTC. It is translated as CASSFSQETQYF.

V and J are TRBV3-1 (or the pseudogene TRBV3-2) and TRBJ1-1; a weak D match, TRBD1 (5 bases). The CDR3 totals 13 residues. The germline CDR1 and CDR2 sequences are LGHDT and YNNKEL (reference sequence). The ends were cut back, 6 bases at V and 11 bases at J, with 19 bases in the middle. CDR3 loop: CASRPTGRLSAFF. The CDR3 nucleotides read TGTGCCAGCAGACCCACAGGACGACTTAGTGCTTTCTTT.

This chain links TRBV7-2 with TRBJ2-5; D possibly corresponds to TRBD2 (5 bases). The germline V gene has CDR1 SGHTA and CDR2 FQGNSA. The CDR3 length is 14 residues. Trimming removed 3 bases from V and 1 base from J, with 9 bases in between. CDR3 sequence (DNA): TGTGCCAGCAGCTTCTCCGGACTCCAAGAGACCCAGTACTTC. Residues: CASSFSGLQETQYF.